This TCR beta chain was sequenced for a study of T-cell memory formation after mild COVID-19. Findings and caveats of the study: A balance of CD4 and CD8 characterized clones contracting day 15 to 85, whereas later expanders leaned CD4+. Detection of some responders pre-infection suggested pre-existing cross-reactive memory T cells participated.

TCRdb reanalysed the 5' RACE reads using MiXCR and keeps one entry per CDR3 protein. Among under 5,000 distinct CDR3 sequences listed, approximately 15% were seen once. Germline V gene lookup returns CDR1 SNHLY and CDR2 FYNNEI. V was pared by 6 bases and J by 7 bases, with 25 bases between. The CDR3 has 16 amino acids. Remarks on this clonotype: The antigen is undetermined.

This chain uses TRBV2 with TRBJ2-7, with D possibly being TRBD1 or TRBD2 (5 bases each). The sample taken for sequencing was PBMCs or a T cell subset sorted from them (not recorded which). The source is an adult who had mild COVID-19 (a few samples of this study predate the infection). Cell type and time point are not known. CDR3: CASRDRDLYAHWEQYF. The DNA for the CDR3 is TGTGCCAGCAGGGACCGGGACCTCTATGCACACTGGGAGCAGTACTTC.